One sample yielded the 19 T cell receptor beta chains listed below, sequenced in a study of control samples from healthy donors and cancer patients. The method was immunoSEQ multiplex PCR; TCRdb's version includes in-frame clones alone and lacks a portion of them. The profile shows tens of thousands of clones, 85% of them singletons. Material: blood. These receptors were taken from a man under 40 in good health.

This chain connects TRBV5-4 to TRBJ1-2; D is unclear. V was shortened by 7 bases and J by 1 base, with 5 bases between the two germline ends. Germline values: CDR1 SGHNT, CDR2 YYREEE (reference sequence). This CDR3 has 11 residues. CDR3 amino acids: CASSNNYGYTF. CDR3 sequence (DNA): TGTGCCAGCTCGAATAACTATGGCTACACCTTC.

This sequence joins TRBV7-9 and TRBJ2-3; perhaps TRBD1 as D (6 bases). The CDR3 extends over 15 amino acids. V was cut by 3 bases and J by 2 bases, with 12 bases left in between. Germline V CDR1 and CDR2: SEHNR, FQNEAQ (reference sequence). The CDR3 reads CASSFPRDNTDTQYF. The CDR3 bases are TGTGCCAGCAGCTTCCCTCGGGACAACACAGATACGCAGTATTTT.

The CDR3 DNA sequence: TGTGCCAGCAGCTCCGGACAGGCAAACACCGGGGAGCTGTTTTTT. Its translation: CASSSGQANTGELFF. This sequence joins TRBV11-3 and TRBJ2-2; TRBD1 aligns across 7 bases. V trimming: 4 bases; J trimming: 2 bases; junction bases outside the gene matches: 4. Germline V gene sequence: CDR1 SGHNT, CDR2 YENEEA. The CDR3 is 15 amino acids.

V and J are TRBV3-1 (or the pseudogene TRBV3-2) and TRBJ2-7; D uncertain. The germline CDR1 and CDR2 sequences are LGHDT and YNNKEL (reference sequence). V shed 1 base and J shed 3 bases, with 10 bases lying between them. The CDR3 contains 14 residues. CDR3 nucleotide sequence: TGTGCCAGCAGCCAAGCTTGGTCGGTCTACGAGCAGTACTTC. It encodes CASSQAWSVYEQYF.

The V and J genes are TRBV10-3 and TRBJ2-1; TRBD2 matches at 12 bases. V shed 2 bases and J 15 bases; nucleotides not matched to a gene: 8. Germline CDR1 ENHRY, CDR2 SYGVKD. The CDR3 covers 14 residues. The CDR3 protein is CAISEATSGGFRFF. The CDR3 nucleotides read TGTGCCATCAGTGAGGCTACTAGCGGGGGGTTTCGGTTCTTC.

The chain links TRBV5-1 to TRBJ1-1, with a possible D match to TRBD1 (6 bases). CDR1 is SGHRS, CDR2 YFSETQ, per germline. V lost 1 base and J lost 6, with 10 bases in between. The CDR3 runs 13 residues. The CDR3 loop reads CASSLKGGAEAFF. CDR3 in DNA: TGCGCCAGCAGCTTGAAGGGGGGCGCTGAAGCTTTCTTT.

V gene TRBV10-3 combines with J gene TRBJ2-3; D is possibly TRBD2 (6 bases). This CDR3 is 16 amino acids long. Germline-derived CDR1 and CDR2 are ENHRY and SYGVKD. Trimming removed 2 bases at V and 3 bases at J, with 15 bases between. The CDR3 here is CAISEPAGIRTDTQYF. CDR3 coding DNA: TGTGCCATCAGTGAGCCCGCGGGAATACGGACAGATACGCAGTATTTT.

The rearrangement joins TRBV7-9 to TRBJ1-1; TRBD1 matches 8 bases. With 4 bases clipped from V and 4 bases from J, the junction kept 11 bases outside the gene matches. This CDR3 has 16 amino acids. CDR1 SEHNR and CDR2 FQNEAQ come from the germline V gene (reference sequence). CDR3 in amino acids: CASSYSGGGVGTEAFF. DNA of the CDR3: TGTGCCAGCAGCTACTCAGGGGGCGGGGTCGGCACTGAAGCTTTCTTT.

CDR3 nucleotides: TGTGCCAGCAACAGAGGCTCGCGGGGGGAGAATGGAGATACGCAGTATTTT. Amino acid sequence: CASNRGSRGENGDTQYF. V is TRBV9 and J is TRBJ2-3; TRBD2 matches at 8 bases. CDR1 is SGDLS and CDR2 is YYNGEE in the germline V gene. The CDR3 has 17 residues. With V trimmed by 6 bases and J by 5 bases, 17 bases remained unmatched.

The CDR3 protein is CASSSDNNQPQHF. The CDR3, as DNA: TGTGCCAGCAGTTCCGACAACAATCAGCCCCAGCATTTT. This chain connects TRBV2 to TRBJ1-5; D not resolved. This CDR3 has 13 amino acids. Germline CDR1 is SNHLY and CDR2 is FYNNEI. V was trimmed by 5 bases and J by 3 bases, leaving 8 bases between them. The full variable domain, rest sourced from reference TRBV2 and TRBJ1-5, is EPEVTQTPSHQVTQMGQEVILRCVPISNHLYFYWYRQILGQKVEFLVSFYNNEISEKSEIFDDQFSVERPDGSNFTLKIRSTKLEDSAMYFCASSSDNNQPQHFGDGTRLSIL.

The genes are TRBV9 and TRBJ1-2; possible D gene TRBD1, 5 bases. The CDR3 has 14 amino acids. V gave up 3 bases and J gave up 4 bases, with 13 bases separating them. The germline gives CDR1 SGDLS, CDR2 YYNGEE. CDR3 in amino acids: CASSEGLGSYGYTF. The CDR3 nucleotides are TGTGCCAGCAGCGAGGGGTTGGGGAGCTATGGCTACACCTTC.

In its sample, this clone was seen once. V usage is TRBV2 and J usage is TRBJ1-5; D possibly corresponds to TRBD1 (5 bases). Germline V gives CDR1 SNHLY, CDR2 FYNNEI. Trimming stripped 7 bases from V and 1 base from J, with 11 bases between. The CDR3 contains 14 residues. The DNA for the CDR3 is TGTGCCAGCACCAGGGTTGTAAGCAATCAGCCCCAGCATTTT. This encodes CASTRVVSNQPQHF.

This chain uses TRBV25-1 with TRBJ2-1; D is perhaps TRBD1 (5 bases). Trimming left V 6 bases short and J 3 bases short, with 9 bases between. CDR1 is MGHDK, CDR2 SYGVNS, per germline. This CDR3 region has 13 residues. CDR3 sequence: CASSRTSYNEQFF. The CDR3 nucleotides are TGTGCCAGCAGCAGGACAAGCTACAATGAGCAGTTCTTC.

The rearrangement joins TRBV7-3 to TRBJ2-1; possible D gene TRBD1, 6 bases. Trimming took 5 bases from V and 1 from J, leaving 15 bases between them. Germline CDR1 SGHTA, CDR2 FQGTGA. CDR3 length equals 16 residues. The CDR3 sequence: CASSAASGVSYNEQFF. In nucleotides, the CDR3 is TGTGCCAGCAGCGCAGCTTCAGGGGTTTCCTACAATGAGCAGTTCTTC.

The V and J genes are TRBV28 and TRBJ2-7; D is unresolved. Germline CDR1 and CDR2: MDHEN and SYDVKM. V shed 3 bases and J shed 5 bases, with 11 bases lying between them. The CDR3 length is 13 residues. This CDR3 is CASSFVTPDEQYF. The CDR3 DNA is TGTGCCAGCAGTTTCGTGACGCCGGACGAGCAGTACTTC.

This clone was seen only once. This sequence joins TRBV4-1 and TRBJ2-2; D is ambiguous. V gave up 1 base and J gave up 4 bases, with 10 bases separating them. Germline lookup yields CDR1 MGHRA and CDR2 YSYEKL. The CDR3 consists of 15 residues. CDR3 DNA: TGCGCCAGCAGCCAAGGGGTCGTGAGCACCGGGGAGCTGTTTTTT. This encodes CASSQGVVSTGELFF.

The chain has TRBV18 and TRBJ1-4; no definite D call. This CDR3 is 13 amino acids long. V was cut by 6 bases and J by 5 bases, with 10 bases left in between. Germline V CDR1 and CDR2: KGHSH, LQKENI. CDR3 sequence reads: CASSVQQNEKLFF. The DNA for the CDR3 is TGTGCCAGCTCGGTACAGCAGAATGAAAAACTGTTTTTT. Combining the CDR3 with reference TRBV18 and TRBJ1-4 gives the whole variable domain NAGVMQNPRHLVRRRGQEARLRCSPMKGHSHVYWYRQLPEEGLKFMVYLQKENIIDESGMPKERFSAEFPKEGPSILRIQQVVRGDSAAYFCASSVQQNEKLFFGSGTQLSVL.

The chain has TRBV25-1 and TRBJ1-3; no definite D call. Germline CDR1 and CDR2: MGHDK and SYGVNS. V lost 4 bases to trimming and J lost 0 bases, with 10 bases between them. The CDR3 extends over 15 amino acids. The CDR3 here is CASSVYSLSGNTIYF. The CDR3 DNA reads TGTGCCAGCAGTGTCTATTCGCTCTCTGGAAACACCATATATTTT.

The chain has TRBV5-4 and TRBJ2-3; maybe TRBD2 (6 bases). From germline, CDR1 is SGHNT and CDR2 YYREEE (reference sequence). CDR3 length: 13 residues. Trimming took off 4 bases at V and 1 base at J, with 7 bases between the two ends. CDR3 in DNA: TGTGCCAGCAGCCCGGGGGGCACAGATACGCAGTATTTT. This sequence encodes CASSPGGTDTQYF.